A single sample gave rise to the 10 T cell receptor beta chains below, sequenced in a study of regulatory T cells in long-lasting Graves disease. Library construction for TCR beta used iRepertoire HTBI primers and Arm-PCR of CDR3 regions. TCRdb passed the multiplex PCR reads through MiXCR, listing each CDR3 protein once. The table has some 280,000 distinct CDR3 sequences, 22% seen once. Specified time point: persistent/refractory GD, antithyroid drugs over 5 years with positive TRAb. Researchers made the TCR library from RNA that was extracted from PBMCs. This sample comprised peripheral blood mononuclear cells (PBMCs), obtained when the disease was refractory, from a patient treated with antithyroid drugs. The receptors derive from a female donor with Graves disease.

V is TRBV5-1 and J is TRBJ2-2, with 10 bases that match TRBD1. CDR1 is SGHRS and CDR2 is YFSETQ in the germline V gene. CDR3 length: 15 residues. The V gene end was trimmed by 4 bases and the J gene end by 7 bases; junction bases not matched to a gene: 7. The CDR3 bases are TGCGCCAGCAGCGCCGGACAGGGGGAAAACGGGGAGCTGTTTTTT. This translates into CASSAGQGENGELFF.

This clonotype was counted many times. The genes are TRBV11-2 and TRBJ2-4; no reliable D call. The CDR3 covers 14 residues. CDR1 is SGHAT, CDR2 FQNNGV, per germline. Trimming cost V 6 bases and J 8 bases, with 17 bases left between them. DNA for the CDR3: TGTGCCAGCAGACCCAATTACAACTTTGACATTCAGTACTTC. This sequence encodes CASRPNYNFDIQYF.

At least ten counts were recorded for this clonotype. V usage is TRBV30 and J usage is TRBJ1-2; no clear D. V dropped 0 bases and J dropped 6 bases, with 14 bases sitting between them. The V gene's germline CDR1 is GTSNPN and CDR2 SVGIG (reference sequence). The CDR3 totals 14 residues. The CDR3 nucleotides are TGTGCCTGGAGTGTACTAATAAGGGTGGATGGCTACACCTTC. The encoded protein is CAWSVLIRVDGYTF.

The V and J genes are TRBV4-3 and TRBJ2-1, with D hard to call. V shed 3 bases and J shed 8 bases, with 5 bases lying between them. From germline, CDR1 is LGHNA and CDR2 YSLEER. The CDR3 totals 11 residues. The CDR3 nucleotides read TGCGCCAGCAGCCAGGAACATGAGCAGTTCTTC. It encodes CASSQEHEQFF.

CDR3 DNA sequence: TGTGCCAGCAGCTTAGGGGAGGACAGGGGTGCAAACATTCAGTACTTC. Translating it yields CASSLGEDRGANIQYF. The J gene is TRBJ2-4, the V gene TRBV7-6; 9 bases fit TRBD1. The length of the CDR3 is 16 residues. V lost 1 base and J lost 6; bases outside the gene matches: 7. Germline V gene lookup returns CDR1 SGHVS and CDR2 FNYEAQ. The variable domain in full, completed from reference TRBV7-6 and TRBJ2-4, reads GAGVSQSPRYKVTKRGQDVALRCDPISGHVSLYWYRQALGQGPEFLTYFNYEAQQDKSGLPNDRFSAERPEGSISTLTIQRTEQRDSAMYRCASSLGEDRGANIQYFGAGTRLSVL.

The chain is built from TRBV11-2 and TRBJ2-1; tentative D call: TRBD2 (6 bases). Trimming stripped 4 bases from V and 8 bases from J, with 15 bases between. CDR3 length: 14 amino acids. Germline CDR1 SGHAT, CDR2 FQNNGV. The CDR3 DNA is TGTGCCAGCAGCTCCCCGCGACTAGTCCATGAGCAGTTCTTC. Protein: CASSSPRLVHEQFF.

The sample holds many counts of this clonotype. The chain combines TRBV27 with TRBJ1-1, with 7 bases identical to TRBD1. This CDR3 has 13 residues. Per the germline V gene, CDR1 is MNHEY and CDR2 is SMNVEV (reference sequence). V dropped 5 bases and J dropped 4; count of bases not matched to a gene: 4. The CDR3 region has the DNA TGTGCCAGCAGTCCACACAGGGGCACTGAAGCTTTCTTT. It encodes CASSPHRGTEAFF.

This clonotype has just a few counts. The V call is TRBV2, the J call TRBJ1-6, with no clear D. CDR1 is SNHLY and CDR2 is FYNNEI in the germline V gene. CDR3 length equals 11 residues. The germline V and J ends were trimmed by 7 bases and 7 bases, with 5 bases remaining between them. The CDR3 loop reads CASKGNSPLHF. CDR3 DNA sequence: TGTGCCAGCAAGGGCAATTCACCCCTCCACTTT. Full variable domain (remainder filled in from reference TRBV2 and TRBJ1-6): EPEVTQTPSHQVTQMGQEVILRCVPISNHLYFYWYRQILGQKVEFLVSFYNNEISEKSEIFDDQFSVERPDGSNFTLKIRSTKLEDSAMYFCASKGNSPLHFGNGTRLTVT.

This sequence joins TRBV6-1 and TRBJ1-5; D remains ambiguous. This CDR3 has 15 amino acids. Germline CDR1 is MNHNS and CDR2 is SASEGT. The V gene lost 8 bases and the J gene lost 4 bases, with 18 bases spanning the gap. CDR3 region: CASRQLGNRNQPQHF. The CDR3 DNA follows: TGTGCCAGCCGACAACTGGGTAATAGGAATCAGCCCCAGCATTTT.

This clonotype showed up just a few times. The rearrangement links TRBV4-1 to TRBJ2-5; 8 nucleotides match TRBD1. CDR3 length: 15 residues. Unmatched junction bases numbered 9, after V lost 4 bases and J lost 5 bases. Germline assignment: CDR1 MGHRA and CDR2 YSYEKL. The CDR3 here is CASSPGQGDEETQYF. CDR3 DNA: TGCGCCAGCAGCCCAGGACAGGGCGATGAGGAGACCCAGTACTTC.